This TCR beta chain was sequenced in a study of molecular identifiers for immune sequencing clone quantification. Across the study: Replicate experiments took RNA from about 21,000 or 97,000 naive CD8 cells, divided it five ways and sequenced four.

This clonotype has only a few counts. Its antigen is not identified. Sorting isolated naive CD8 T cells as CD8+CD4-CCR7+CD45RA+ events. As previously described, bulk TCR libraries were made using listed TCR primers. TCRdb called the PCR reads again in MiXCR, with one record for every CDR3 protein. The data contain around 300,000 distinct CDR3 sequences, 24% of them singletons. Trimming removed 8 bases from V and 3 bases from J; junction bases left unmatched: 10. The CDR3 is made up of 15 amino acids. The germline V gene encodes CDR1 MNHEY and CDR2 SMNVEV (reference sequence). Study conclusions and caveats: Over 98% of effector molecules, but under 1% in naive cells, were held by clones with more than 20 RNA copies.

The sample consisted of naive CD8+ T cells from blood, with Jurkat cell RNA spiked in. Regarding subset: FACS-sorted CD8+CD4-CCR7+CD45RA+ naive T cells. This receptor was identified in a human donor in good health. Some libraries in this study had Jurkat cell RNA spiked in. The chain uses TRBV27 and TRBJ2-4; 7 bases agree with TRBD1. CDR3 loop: CASAPTGLVKNIQYF. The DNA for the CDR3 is TGTGCCAGCGCTCCGACAGGGTTAGTCAAAAACATTCAGTACTTC.